This T cell receptor (beta chain) was sequenced for a study of patients and donors after allogeneic stem cell transplantation. From the RT-PCR reads, TCRdb called clonotypes with MiXCR, one entry per CDR3 protein. The sample includes fewer than 500,000 distinct CDR3 sequences, about a sixth seen only once; the top ten take roughly 7%. This clonotype has only a few counts. The germline V gene has CDR1 LGHNA and CDR2 YSLEER. The V end was cut by 4 bases, the J end by 5 bases, with 12 bases between. The length of the CDR3 is 14 residues. Sequenced sample: blood, either unsorted or a sorted T cell fraction (not recorded which). The V call is TRBV4-3, the J call TRBJ2-1; D gene unclear. The TCR was taken from a human donor who was either an allogeneic HSCT recipient or a stem cell or donor lymphocyte infusion donor (not recorded which). It is not recorded whose cells these are; they may come from a transplant donor. CDR3 coding DNA: TGCGCCAGCAGCCCAATGATTTCGGACAATGAGCAGTTCTTC. This codes for CASSPMISDNEQFF.